The clone carrying this T cell receptor (beta chain) appeared a few times. Its antigen remains unidentified. The data originate from a study of tumor-infiltrating lymphocytes in localized non-small cell lung cancer. Study outcomes and limitations: Not all patients were TCR sequenced, owing to tissue quantity. IM1 and IM2 tumors showed no difference in T-cell fraction.

The repertoire was sequenced with immunoSEQ multiplex PCR; TCRdb's copy has only in-frame clones and lacks some. The sample contains around 12,000 clones, approximately 85% of which appear only once. The V end lost 4 bases, the J end lost 3 bases, and 19 bases lay between the germline ends. The CDR3 has 17 amino acids. The V gene's germline CDR1 is MNHNS and CDR2 SASEGT. This rearrangement joins TRBV6-1 to TRBJ1-5, with a tentative D call TRBD1 (6 bases). Material: uninvolved lung tissue not adjacent to the tumor. This receptor was identified in a human donor with non-small cell lung cancer. The chain's CDR3 is CASSARGGGGLNQPQHF. Here the CDR3 DNA reads TGTGCCAGCAGTGCGAGGGGAGGGGGGGGCCTCAATCAGCCCCAGCATTTT.